Included here is one T cell receptor (beta chain) sequence, with context. The antigen remains undetermined. This CDR3 has 14 amino acids. The J segment lost 1 base and the V segment lost 5 bases, leaving 3 bases of the junction unmatched. Per germline, CDR1 MRHNA and CDR2 SNTAGT. TCRdb's copy holds only in-frame clones and misses some; the assay was immunoSEQ multiplex PCR. The repertoire holds 150,000 or so clones, approximately 90% seen once, with less than 8% in the top ten. The data belong to a study of cytomegalovirus exposure and HLA in healthy donors. The study's findings and limits: Cytomegalovirus-associated status was assigned to about 180 TCR beta chains. According to a later analysis, TCR clusters from the first cohort tended to co-occur in the 90 to 150 validation repertoires. Most observed TCR sequences were rare, whereas some public TCRs were detected in many donors.

The sequence was obtained from a woman younger than 45 in good health and CMV-seropositive. Sequencing was performed on PBMCs. The chain couples TRBV6-4 to TRBJ1-1; 8 nucleotides line up with TRBD1. The CDR3 loop reads CASSPGQENTEAFF. The CDR3 DNA reads TGTGCCAGCAGTCCGGGACAGGAGAACACTGAAGCTTTCTTT.